The 20 T cell receptor beta chains below come from one sample, sequenced in a study of T-cell reconstitution after alpha-beta-depleted transplantation in children. Using unique molecular identifiers, the investigators prepared the TCRbeta library. TCRdb re-analysed the PCR reads in MiXCR, keeping a single row per CDR3 protein. Here the sample spans around 100,000 distinct CDR3 sequences, 9% to 12% being singletons. The material was PBMCs, obtained before TCRalphabeta/CD19-depleted stem cell transplant. The origin of the receptors is a boy under 10 years old with acute lymphoblastic leukemia, due to receive a stem cell transplant.

This clonotype was seen a few times. This chain links TRBV6-1 with TRBJ2-3, with a tentative D call TRBD2 (6 bases). Trimming cost V 6 bases and J 6 bases, with 19 bases left between them. CDR1 is MNHNS, CDR2 SASEGT, per germline. The CDR3 has 15 residues. This CDR3 is CASRDRDSAWDTQYF. DNA of the CDR3: TGTGCCAGCAGGGACCGGGACTCCGCTTGGGATACGCAGTATTTT.

This clonotype was detected only a few times. The rearrangement uses TRBV12-3 or TRBV12-4 and TRBJ2-7; 12 bases agree with TRBD2. This CDR3 has 15 amino acids. J lost 1 base, V lost 7 bases, and 5 bases had no gene match. CDR3 nucleotide sequence: TGTGCCAGCACTCTTACTAGCGGGGGGTCCTACGAGCAGTACTTC. Amino acid sequence: CASTLTSGGSYEQYF.

The chain has TRBV20-1 and TRBJ1-6; D remains unclear. The CDR3 length is 16 residues. The V end lost 1 base, the J end lost 9 bases, and 19 bases lay between the germline ends. The germline V gene has CDR1 DFQATT and CDR2 SNEGSKA (reference sequence). The CDR3 DNA reads as TGCAGTGCTAGAGGTCCTTTGGGGATGACTAGTTCACCCCTCCACTTT. Its protein is CSARGPLGMTSSPLHF.

Ten or more counts support this clonotype. This chain connects TRBV2 to TRBJ1-6; 7 bases align to TRBD1. The CDR3 is made up of 16 amino acids. Germline assignment: CDR1 SNHLY and CDR2 FYNNEI. V was pared by 2 bases and J by 12 bases, with 13 bases of the junction left unmatched. CDR3 amino acids: CASSELAGTASGPLHF. For the CDR3, the DNA is TGTGCCAGCAGTGAACTCGCCGGGACAGCGAGTGGACCCCTCCACTTT.

This clonotype came up many times. The DNA for the CDR3 is TGCGCCAGCAGCTTGGATCTAGCGGGAGGGTATGAGCAGTTCTTC. This gives the protein CASSLDLAGGYEQFF. The chain carries TRBV5-1 and TRBJ2-1; 12 bases line up with TRBD2. The germline V gene encodes CDR1 SGHRS and CDR2 YFSETQ. CDR3 length equals 15 residues. V shed 0 bases and J 8 bases; nucleotides not matched to a gene: 3.

In its sample, this clonotype was seen a few times. This chain uses TRBV20-1 with TRBJ2-7, with 9 bases lining up with TRBD2. The CDR3 length is 18 residues. J was trimmed by 3 bases and V by 1 base; bases with no gene match: 16. CDR1 and CDR2 (germline): DFQATT, SNEGSKA (reference sequence). CDR3 DNA sequence: TGCAGTGCTAGAGCCTTGACTAGCGGAGGGGGGAGGAACTACGAGCAGTACTTC. Encoded protein: CSARALTSGGGRNYEQYF.

Many counts were recorded for this clonotype. This sequence joins TRBV7-2 and TRBJ2-7; D remains unclear. Trimming took 1 base from V and 0 from J, leaving 10 bases between them. This CDR3 has 15 residues. Germline V gives CDR1 SGHTA, CDR2 FQGNSA. CDR3 sequence (DNA): TGTGCCAGCAGCTTAGGACGGATAAGCTCCTACGAGCAGTACTTC. Translation gives CASSLGRISSYEQYF.

The gene calls are TRBV7-3 and TRBJ2-7; D remains unclear. Germline CDR1 SGHTA, CDR2 FQGTGA. V gave up 5 bases and J gave up 3 bases, with 14 bases separating them. The CDR3 is 14 residues long. The CDR3 sequence is CASSPLGRSYEQYF. In DNA, the CDR3 is TGTGCCAGCAGCCCCCTCGGCAGGAGCTACGAGCAGTACTTC.

By share of the sample, this clonotype is large. CDR3 DNA sequence: TGCAGTGTTGGGACAGGGAAGTTGCATGAGCAGTTCTTC. Translation gives CSVGTGKLHEQFF. This sequence joins TRBV20-1 and TRBJ2-1, with 9 bases that match TRBD1. The CDR3 has 13 residues. Trimming removed 7 bases from V and 8 bases from J; junction bases left unmatched: 9. In germline, CDR1 is DFQATT, CDR2 SNEGSKA (reference sequence).

The rearrangement links TRBV12-3 or TRBV12-4 to TRBJ2-7, with D tentatively TRBD1 (5 bases). CDR3 length equals 14 residues. V gave up 3 bases and J gave up 1 base, with 10 bases separating them. CDR3 in amino acids: CASSFWPGSYEQYF. CDR3 bases: TGTGCCAGCAGTTTCTGGCCAGGGTCCTACGAGCAGTACTTC.

This clonotype appeared many times. The rearrangement joins TRBV12-3 or TRBV12-4 to TRBJ2-1, with D possibly TRBD1 on 6 matching bases. The CDR3 consists of 17 residues. The V gene lost 5 bases and the J gene lost 0 bases, with 17 bases spanning the gap. CDR3 protein: CASSPGGQTSSYNEQFF. CDR3 coding DNA: TGTGCCAGCAGTCCCGGAGGACAGACGAGCTCCTACAATGAGCAGTTCTTC.

The chain couples TRBV5-6 to TRBJ2-5, with 9 bases identical to TRBD2. This CDR3 contains 18 residues. Germline CDR1 SGHDT, CDR2 YYEEEE. Trimming at V came to 7 bases and at J to 4 bases, leaving 20 bases not matched to a gene. This CDR3 is CASLFNAGGRVGRETQYF. The CDR3 DNA reads TGTGCCAGCCTTTTTAATGCGGGGGGGCGTGTGGGGCGAGAGACCCAGTACTTC. Full variable domain (missing parts from reference TRBV5-6 and TRBJ2-5): DAGVTQSPTHLIKTRGQQVTLRCSPKSGHDTVSWYQQALGQGPQFIFQYYEEEERQRGNFPDRFSGHQFPNYSSELNVNALLLGDSALYLCASLFNAGGRVGRETQYFGPGTRLLVL.

The rearrangement joins TRBV28 to TRBJ2-1; a possible D gene is TRBD2 (5 bases). The CDR3 is 16 residues long. Trimming shortened V by 10 bases and J by 3 bases, and 22 bases separated the two germline ends. Germline CDR1 is MDHEN and CDR2 is SYDVKM. The CDR3: CAMGLRRSSFYNEQFF. DNA of the CDR3: TGTGCCATGGGCCTGAGGAGGTCCTCATTCTACAATGAGCAGTTCTTC.

In this sample, this clonotype turned up a few times. The genes are TRBV20-1 and TRBJ1-1; D is unclear. The CDR3 is made up of 20 amino acids. V lost 3 bases and J 1 base, leaving 30 bases between the germline ends. Germline-derived CDR1 and CDR2 are DFQATT and SNEGSKA (reference sequence). The CDR3 region is CSARATFSSGRELGNTEAFF. Here the CDR3 DNA reads TGCAGTGCTAGGGCGACCTTTAGTAGTGGGAGGGAACTCGGGAACACTGAAGCTTTCTTT.

This clonotype was seen only a few times. The genes are TRBV29-1 and TRBJ1-1; 8 positions agree with TRBD1. CDR3 length equals 13 residues. With 5 bases clipped from V and 2 bases from J, the junction kept 4 bases outside the gene matches. Per the germline V gene, CDR1 is SQVTM and CDR2 is ANQGSEA. CDR3 loop: CSVRTGGNTEAFF. The DNA for the CDR3 is TGCAGCGTTCGTACAGGGGGAAACACTGAAGCTTTCTTT.

This clonotype was observed at least ten times. J is TRBJ2-1 and V is TRBV5-1, with 13 positions matching TRBD2. CDR3 length: 15 residues. The junction had 4 bases not matched to a gene; V was cut back by 6 bases and J by 4 bases. CDR1 and CDR2 (germline): SGHRS, YFSETQ. Here the CDR3 DNA reads TGCGCCAGCACCGAACTAGCGGGAGGGTACAATGAGCAGTTCTTC. It specifies CASTELAGGYNEQFF.

There are many counts of this clonotype. The rearrangement uses TRBV5-6 and TRBJ1-1; 7 nucleotides match TRBD1. Germline lookup yields CDR1 SGHDT and CDR2 YYEEEE. J gave up 5 bases and V 2 bases, and 9 bases lay outside the gene matches. The CDR3 is 15 residues long. DNA of the CDR3: TGTGCCAGCAGCTTCAGTAGGAGGGGGCGGACTGAAGCTTTCTTT. Its translation: CASSFSRRGRTEAFF.

This clonotype was detected only a few times. The rearrangement uses TRBV7-9 and TRBJ2-7; 9 bases are shared with TRBD2. The CDR3 consists of 14 residues. CDR1 and CDR2 from the germline V gene are SEHNR and FQNEAQ (reference sequence). V dropped 3 bases and J dropped 7; count of bases not matched to a gene: 7. Written as DNA, the CDR3 is TGTGCCAGCAGCTTTAGCGGGAGAACTCGGGAGCAGTACTTC. It codes for CASSFSGRTREQYF.

This clonotype has more than one count but fewer than ten. The chain recombines TRBV6-2 or TRBV6-3 with TRBJ2-7; D gene ambiguous. V was shortened by 0 bases and J by 1 base, with 7 bases between the two germline ends. CDR3 length equals 14 residues. CDR1 MNHEY and CDR2 SVGEGT come from the germline V gene. The CDR3 loop is CASSYSSTSYEQYF. The CDR3 region has the DNA TGTGCCAGCAGTTACTCCTCGACTTCCTACGAGCAGTACTTC.

This clonotype has a handful of counts. CDR3 DNA sequence: TGTGCCAGCAGTTCGACCGGGATCCGCAATGAGCAGTTCTTC. It translates to CASSSTGIRNEQFF. The chain is built from TRBV7-9 and TRBJ2-1, with D possibly matching TRBD2 (5 bases). The V gene's germline CDR1 is SEHNR and CDR2 FQNEAQ (reference sequence). This CDR3 comprises 14 residues. Trimming pared 6 bases from V and 6 bases from J, leaving 15 bases between.